Each of the 27 T cell receptor beta chains below was sequenced from the same sample in a study of CD8+CD57+ T cells in acquired aplastic anemia. Genomic DNA constituted the template upon which TCR beta VDJ and CDR3 profiling was performed. One entry per CDR3 protein results from TCRdb running MiXCR on the reads. Of around 64,000 distinct CDR3 sequences listed, 45% to 70% are singletons. The source material was sorted CD4+, CD8+, or CD8+CD57+ T cells (not recorded which) from PBMCs. The receptor source for this set is a human donor in good health, serving as a control.

The rearrangement links TRBV5-1 to TRBJ1-2; no clear D. V lost 1 base to trimming and J lost 4 bases, with 17 bases between them. CDR1 SGHRS and CDR2 YFSETQ come from the germline V gene. The CDR3 is 16 residues long. In DNA form, the CDR3 reads TGCGCCAGCAGCTTGTTCTCCGAGGATGGAAGCTATGGCTACACCTTC. It codes for CASSLFSEDGSYGYTF.

This clonotype has a count of ten or more. The chain joins TRBV9 to TRBJ2-1; the match to TRBD2 covers 11 bases. The J segment lost 4 bases and the V segment lost 3 bases, leaving 3 bases of the junction unmatched. CDR1 SGDLS and CDR2 YYNGEE come from the germline V gene. CDR3 length: 15 residues. CDR3 sequence: CASSELAGDYNEQFF. The CDR3 region has the DNA TGTGCCAGCAGCGAACTAGCGGGAGATTACAATGAGCAGTTCTTC.

This clonotype was recorded at least ten times. The chain carries TRBV12-3 or TRBV12-4 and TRBJ2-1; D is ambiguous. The length of the CDR3 is 15 residues. Trimming cost V 6 bases and J 0 bases, with 12 bases left between them. CDR3 in amino acids: CASSLDSSSYNEQFF. The DNA of the CDR3 is TGTGCCAGCAGCCTAGACTCGAGCTCCTACAATGAGCAGTTCTTC.

The chain uses TRBV5-1 and TRBJ2-3; 10 bases are shared with TRBD2. Germline-derived CDR1 and CDR2 are SGHRS and YFSETQ. The length of the CDR3 is 17 residues. V was clipped by 3 bases and J by 0 bases; unmatched bases: 7. The CDR3 region has the DNA TGCGCCAGCAGCTCCAGACTAGCGGGTATTAGCACAGATACGCAGTATTTT. Translation gives CASSSRLAGISTDTQYF.

V is TRBV5-1 and J is TRBJ1-4; TRBD1 matches 9 bases. The ends lost 3 bases at V and 0 bases at J; junction bases unmatched: 6. Germline CDR1 and CDR2: SGHRS and YFSETQ. This CDR3 has 17 residues. The CDR3 is CASSWGQGISTNEKLFF. As DNA, the CDR3 is TGCGCCAGCAGCTGGGGACAGGGCATATCAACTAATGAAAAACTGTTTTTT. Full variable domain (rest looked up from reference TRBV5-1 and TRBJ1-4): KAGVTQTPRYLIKTRGQQVTLSCSPISGHRSVSWYQQTPGQGLQFLFEYFSETQRNKGNFPGRFSGRQFSNSRSEMNVSTLELGDSALYLCASSWGQGISTNEKLFFGSGTQLSVL.

The chain joins TRBV10-1 to TRBJ2-3, with D unresolved. The germline V gene has CDR1 WNHNN and CDR2 SYGVQD (reference sequence). This CDR3 comprises 14 residues. The V end lost 0 bases, the J end lost 4 bases, and 8 bases lay between the germline ends. The CDR3 nucleotides are TGCGCCAGCAGTGAGTCCGGGTTTGCAGATACGCAGTATTTT. Translating it yields CASSESGFADTQYF.

At least ten counts were recorded for this clonotype. J is TRBJ2-7 and V is TRBV5-5, with D possibly being TRBD1 (6 bases). Germline CDR1 reads SGHKS; CDR2 reads YYEKEE (reference sequence). V was pared by 5 bases and J by 2 bases, with 11 bases between. The CDR3 sequence is 13 residues long. The CDR3 region is CASRVTGTYEQYF. The CDR3 DNA is TGTGCCAGCAGGGTCACAGGGACCTACGAGCAGTACTTC.

This clonotype occurred once. This chain links TRBV19 with TRBJ2-5; 8 bases are shared with TRBD2. This CDR3 is 15 amino acids long. V was pared by 4 bases and J by 1 base, with 5 bases of the junction left unmatched. The V gene's germline CDR1 is LNHDA and CDR2 SQIVND (reference sequence). CDR3 residues: CASSTGGGFQETQYF. DNA of the CDR3: TGTGCCAGTAGTACCGGGGGGGGATTCCAAGAGACCCAGTACTTC. Drawing the rest from reference TRBV19 and TRBJ2-5, the complete variable domain is DGGITQSPKYLFRKEGQNVTLSCEQNLNHDAMYWYRQDPGQGLRLIYYSQIVNDFQKGDIAEGYSVSREKKESFPLTVTSAQKNPTAFYLCASSTGGGFQETQYFGPGTRLLVL.

This rearrangement joins TRBV9 to TRBJ2-7, with D hard to call. The CDR3 is made up of 12 amino acids. Germline CDR1 reads SGDLS; CDR2 reads YYNGEE. Between the trimmed V and J ends, which lost 1 base and 6 bases, there was a span of 8 bases. In nucleotides, the CDR3 is TGTGCCAGCAGCGTACGGAGACCCGAGCAGTACGTC. Translating it yields CASSVRRPEQYV.

The sample holds a few counts of this clonotype. The rearrangement joins TRBV7-9 to TRBJ2-3, with D uncertain. Trimming left V 2 bases short and J 12 bases short, with 6 bases between. The CDR3 totals 10 residues. Germline V lookup: CDR1 SEHNR, CDR2 FQNEAQ (reference sequence). CDR3 in DNA: TGTGCCAGCAGCTTAAGTCGTCAGTATTTT. Translation: CASSLSRQYF.

The J gene is TRBJ2-3, the V gene TRBV24-1; D not resolved. Between the trimmed V and J ends, which lost 5 bases and 11 bases, there was a span of 13 bases. Germline V gene data show CDR1 as KGHDR and CDR2 as SFDVKD. The CDR3 is 12 residues long. The DNA for the CDR3 is TGTGCCACCAGTGTCGTAGGCAATGAGCAGTATTTT. It specifies CATSVVGNEQYF.

At least ten counts were recorded for this clonotype. The rearrangement uses TRBV13 and TRBJ1-1; 10 bases line up with TRBD1. This CDR3 spans 14 amino acids. Losses at the gene ends were 3 bases for V and 5 bases for J; bases not matched to a gene: 3. Germline assignment: CDR1 PRHDT and CDR2 FYEKMQ (reference sequence). CDR3 region: CASSFDRGHTEAFF. The CDR3 region has the DNA TGTGCCAGCAGCTTCGACAGGGGGCATACTGAAGCTTTCTTT.

The J gene is TRBJ2-7, the V gene TRBV15; the match to TRBD2 covers 7 bases. V lost 3 bases and J lost 0; bases outside the gene matches: 11. The CDR3 is 17 amino acids. CDR1 is LNHNV and CDR2 is YYDKDF in the germline V gene (reference sequence). The CDR3 bases are TGTGCCACCAGCAGCGTAGGGGCTAGCGGTTACTCCTACGAGCAGTACTTC. Translation gives CATSSVGASGYSYEQYF.

The chain recombines TRBV19 with TRBJ1-5; TRBD1 matches 10 bases. CDR3 length: 16 residues. Germline V CDR1 and CDR2: LNHDA, SQIVND (reference sequence). The J segment lost 0 bases and the V segment lost 5 bases, leaving 4 bases of the junction unmatched. The CDR3 protein is CASSARDRGSNQPQHF. The CDR3, as DNA: TGTGCCAGTAGTGCCAGGGACAGGGGTAGCAATCAGCCCCAGCATTTT.

This clonotype was recorded a few times. A read error may be the cause here, since a much bigger clone is one base away. The V and J genes are TRBV18 and TRBJ2-7; D perhaps matches TRBD1 (5 bases). This CDR3 region has 15 residues. CDR1 and CDR2 (germline): KGHSH, LQKENI. This CDR3 reads CASSPQAGPSYERYF. The CDR3 DNA reads as TGTGCCAGCTCACCACAGGCAGGGCCATCCTACGAGCGGTACTTC.

The chain joins TRBV11-1 to TRBJ2-7, with 11 bases identical to TRBD2. Germline CDR1 SGHAT, CDR2 FQDESV (reference sequence). The CDR3 runs 18 residues. V trimming: 5 bases; J trimming: 5 bases; junction bases outside the gene matches: 17. CDR3 amino acids: CASSHNSLAGGNEDEQYF. The CDR3 bases are TGTGCCAGCAGCCACAACTCCCTAGCGGGGGGCAACGAGGACGAGCAGTACTTC.

The chain links TRBV20-1 to TRBJ2-7, with 10 bases identical to TRBD2. Germline V gene lookup returns CDR1 DFQATT and CDR2 SNEGSKA (reference sequence). The CDR3 runs to 14 residues. V dropped 3 bases and J dropped 5; count of bases not matched to a gene: 7. This chain's CDR3 is CSARPSGSIHEQYF. The CDR3 DNA is TGCAGTGCTAGGCCTAGCGGGAGTATCCACGAGCAGTACTTC.

The chain uses TRBV15 and TRBJ2-1; 7 nucleotides agree with TRBD1. Germline V gene sequence: CDR1 LNHNV, CDR2 YYDKDF (reference sequence). The CDR3 has 14 amino acids. V lost 8 bases and J lost 1; bases outside the gene matches: 5. This CDR3 is CATYQTGSYNEQFF. The CDR3 DNA reads TGTGCCACCTACCAGACAGGGTCCTACAATGAGCAGTTCTTC. The variable domain in full, with the rest retrieved from reference TRBV15 and TRBJ2-1, is DAMVIQNPRYQVTQFGKPVTLSCSQTLNHNVMYWYQQKSSQAPKLLFHYYDKDFNNEADTPDNFQSRRPNTSFCFLDIRSPGLGDTAMYLCATYQTGSYNEQFFGPGTRLTVL.

CDR3 in amino acids: CAIRREGSNTEAFF. The CDR3 region has the DNA TGTGCCATCAGACGGGAGGGGTCGAACACTGAAGCTTTCTTT. V usage is TRBV10-3 and J usage is TRBJ1-1, with D possibly matching TRBD1 (5 bases). Trimming removed 6 bases at V and 1 base at J, with 12 bases between. Germline V CDR1 and CDR2: ENHRY, SYGVKD. This CDR3 has 14 amino acids.

This chain connects TRBV7-9 to TRBJ1-2, with 8 nucleotides matching TRBD1. The ends lost 2 bases at V and 6 bases at J; junction bases unmatched: 5. CDR1 and CDR2 (germline): SEHNR, FQNEAQ (reference sequence). This CDR3 comprises 14 residues. The CDR3 DNA follows: TGTGCCAGCAGCTTATTACGGACAGGGAATGGCTACACCTTC. The encoded protein is CASSLLRTGNGYTF.

CDR3 in amino acids: CASSLGLAGEPLTDTQYF. In nucleotides, the CDR3 is TGCGCCAGCAGCCTTGGACTAGCGGGAGAGCCTTTGACAGATACGCAGTATTTT. The J gene is TRBJ2-3, the V gene TRBV5-1; 13 positions agree with TRBD2. This CDR3 is built from 18 residues. J was trimmed by 3 bases and V by 4 bases; bases with no gene match: 11. Per germline, CDR1 SGHRS and CDR2 YFSETQ.

On this clonotype: Germline is not matched at one junction end, which may reflect a read error. The rearrangement links TRBV24-1 to TRBJ2-1; TRBD2 matches 11 bases. This CDR3 is 15 amino acids long. From germline, CDR1 is KGHDR and CDR2 SFDVKD. The CDR3 protein is CATSDRTSGYNEQLF. The CDR3 DNA sequence: TGTGCCACCAGTGATAGGACTAGCGGGTACAATGAGCAGCTCTTC.

As for this clonotype: This may be a read error: a much more frequent sequence differs by one nucleotide. This rearrangement joins TRBV12-3 or TRBV12-4 to TRBJ2-7, with unresolved D. Trimming left V 6 bases short and J 0 bases short, with 9 bases between. This CDR3 has 13 amino acids. The CDR3 reads CASSPTISYEQYF. DNA for the CDR3: TGTGCCAGCAGCCCCACTATCTCCTACGAGCAGTACTTC.

As to this clonotype: Just one base apart from a much larger clone, this may be a read error. V and J are TRBV28 and TRBJ1-5, with 8 nucleotides matching TRBD1. The CDR3 is 16 amino acids. Germline V gives CDR1 MDHEN, CDR2 SYDVKM. CDR3: CASSVMDRVIYQPRHF. The CDR3 DNA reads TGTGCCAGCAGCGTAATGGACAGGGTAATTTATCAGCCCCGGCATTTT.

The chain employs TRBV2 and TRBJ2-7; TRBD2 aligns across 7 bases. The junction had 12 bases not matched to a gene; V was cut back by 6 bases and J by 7 bases. The CDR3 runs to 14 residues. The germline V gene encodes CDR1 SNHLY and CDR2 FYNNEI. CDR3 loop: CASRSQREIGEQYF. The CDR3 bases are TGTGCCAGCAGGAGCCAGCGGGAAATCGGGGAGCAGTACTTC.

CDR3 sequence: CASSRDRYGYTF. CDR3 nucleotides: TGTGCCAGCAGTCGGGACCGTTATGGCTACACCTTC. The chain has TRBV6-1 and TRBJ1-2; perhaps TRBD1 as D (5 bases). V lost 5 bases, J lost 5 bases, and 9 bases lay in between. The CDR3 loop spans 12 amino acids. The germline CDR1 and CDR2 sequences are MNHNS and SASEGT.

This clonotype appeared a few times. In DNA, the CDR3 is TGCGCCAGCAGCCTCCGAGTCTCTCTAGCAGATACGCAGTATTTT. Translating gives CASSLRVSLADTQYF. This rearrangement joins TRBV4-3 to TRBJ2-3; D not certain. CDR1 is LGHNA, CDR2 YSLEER, per germline. There are 15 residues in the CDR3. V lost 4 bases and J lost 4, with 15 bases in between.